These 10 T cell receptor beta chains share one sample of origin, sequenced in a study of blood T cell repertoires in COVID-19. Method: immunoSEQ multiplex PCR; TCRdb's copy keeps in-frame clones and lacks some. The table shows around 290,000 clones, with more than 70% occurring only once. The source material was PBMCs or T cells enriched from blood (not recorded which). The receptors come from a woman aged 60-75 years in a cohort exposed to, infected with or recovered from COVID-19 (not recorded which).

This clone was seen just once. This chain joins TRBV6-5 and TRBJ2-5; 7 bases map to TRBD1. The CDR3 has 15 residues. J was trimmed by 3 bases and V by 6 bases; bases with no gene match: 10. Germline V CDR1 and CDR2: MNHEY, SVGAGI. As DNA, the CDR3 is TGTGCCAGCAGCGCCGCCGGGACAGCGAAAGAGACCCAGTACTTC. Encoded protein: CASSAAGTAKETQYF.

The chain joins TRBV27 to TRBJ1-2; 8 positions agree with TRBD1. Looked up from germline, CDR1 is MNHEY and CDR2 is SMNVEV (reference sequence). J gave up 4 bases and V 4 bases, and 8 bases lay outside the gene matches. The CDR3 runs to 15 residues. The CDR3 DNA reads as TGTGCCAGCAGTTCGTTGGGACAGGCGACCTATGGCTACACCTTC. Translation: CASSSLGQATYGYTF.

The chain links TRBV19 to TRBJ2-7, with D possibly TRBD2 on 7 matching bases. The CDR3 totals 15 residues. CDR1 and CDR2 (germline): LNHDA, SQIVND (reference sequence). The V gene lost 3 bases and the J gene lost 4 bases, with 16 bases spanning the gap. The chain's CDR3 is CASSITGGGLYEQYF. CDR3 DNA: TGTGCCAGTAGTATTACTGGCGGGGGCCTGTACGAGCAGTACTTC.

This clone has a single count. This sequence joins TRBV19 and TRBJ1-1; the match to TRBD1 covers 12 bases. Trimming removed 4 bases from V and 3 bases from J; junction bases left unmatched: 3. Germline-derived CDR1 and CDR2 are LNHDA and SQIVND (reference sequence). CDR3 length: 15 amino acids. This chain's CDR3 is CASSTRDRGHTEAFF. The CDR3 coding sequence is TGTGCCAGTAGTACGAGGGACAGGGGGCACACTGAAGCTTTCTTT.

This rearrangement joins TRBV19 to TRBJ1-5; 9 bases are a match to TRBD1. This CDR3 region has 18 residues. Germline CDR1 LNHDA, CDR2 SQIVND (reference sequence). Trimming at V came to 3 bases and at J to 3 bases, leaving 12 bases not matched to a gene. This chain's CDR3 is CASSIRGQGSISNQPQHF. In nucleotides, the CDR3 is TGTGCCAGTAGTATTCGGGGACAGGGCAGTATATCCAATCAGCCCCAGCATTTT. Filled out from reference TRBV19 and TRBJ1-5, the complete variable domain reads DGGITQSPKYLFRKEGQNVTLSCEQNLNHDAMYWYRQDPGQGLRLIYYSQIVNDFQKGDIAEGYSVSREKKESFPLTVTSAQKNPTAFYLCASSIRGQGSISNQPQHFGDGTRLSIL.

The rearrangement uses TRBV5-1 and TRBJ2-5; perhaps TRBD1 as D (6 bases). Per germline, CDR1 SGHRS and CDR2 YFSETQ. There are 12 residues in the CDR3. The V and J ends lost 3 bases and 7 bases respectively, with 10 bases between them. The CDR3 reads CASSSQGGTQYF. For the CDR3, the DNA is TGCGCCAGCAGCTCCCAAGGGGGGACCCAGTACTTC. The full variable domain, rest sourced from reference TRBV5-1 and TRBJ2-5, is KAGVTQTPRYLIKTRGQQVTLSCSPISGHRSVSWYQQTPGQGLQFLFEYFSETQRNKGNFPGRFSGRQFSNSRSEMNVSTLELGDSALYLCASSSQGGTQYFGPGTRLLVL.

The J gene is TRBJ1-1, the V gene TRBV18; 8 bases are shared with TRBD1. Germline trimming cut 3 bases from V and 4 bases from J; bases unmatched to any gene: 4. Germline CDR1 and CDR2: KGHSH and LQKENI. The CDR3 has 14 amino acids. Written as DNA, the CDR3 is TGTGCCAGCTCACCGCCCACAGGGGGCACTGAAGCTTTCTTT. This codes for CASSPPTGGTEAFF.

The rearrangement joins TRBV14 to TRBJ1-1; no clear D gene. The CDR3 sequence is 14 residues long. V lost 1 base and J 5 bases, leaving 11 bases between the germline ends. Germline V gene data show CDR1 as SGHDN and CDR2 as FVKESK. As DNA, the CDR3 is TGTGCCAGCAGCCAAGTTGTGGGCCTAACTGAAGCTTTCTTT. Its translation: CASSQVVGLTEAFF.

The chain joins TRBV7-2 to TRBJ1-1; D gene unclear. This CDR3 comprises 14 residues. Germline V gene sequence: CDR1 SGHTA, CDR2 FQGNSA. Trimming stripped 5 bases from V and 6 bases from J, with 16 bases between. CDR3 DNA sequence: TGTGCCAGCAGCCCGTACGATGGGCACCCTGAAGCTTTCTTT. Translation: CASSPYDGHPEAFF. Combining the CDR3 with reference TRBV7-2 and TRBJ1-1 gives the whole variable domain GAGVSQSPSNKVTEKGKDVELRCDPISGHTALYWYRQSLGQGLEFLIYFQGNSAPDKSGLPSDRFSAERTGGSVSTLTIQRTQQEDSAVYLCASSPYDGHPEAFFGQGTRLTVV.

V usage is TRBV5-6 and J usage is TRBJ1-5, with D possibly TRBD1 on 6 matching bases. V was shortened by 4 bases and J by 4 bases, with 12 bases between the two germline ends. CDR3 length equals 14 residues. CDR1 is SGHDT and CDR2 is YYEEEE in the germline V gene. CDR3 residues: CASSPRGSNQPQHF. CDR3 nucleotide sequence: TGTGCCAGCAGCCCCAGGGGCTCGAATCAGCCCCAGCATTTT.